What follows is one T cell receptor beta chain and its context. The CDR3 contains 13 residues. The germline V and J ends were trimmed by 8 bases and 3 bases, with 13 bases remaining between them. The V gene's germline CDR1 is LNHDA and CDR2 SQIVND (reference sequence). This entry belongs to a study of tumor T cells in aggressive B-cell lymphoma. The data were produced by immunoSEQ multiplex PCR, yet TCRdb's version contains in-frame clones alone and is incomplete. This sample carries 6,000 or so clones, around three quarters of them seen once, and the ten largest clones take roughly 7.4%. The source of this sequence is an adult with diffuse large B cell lymphoma. The sample comprised tumor tissue. V is TRBV19 and J is TRBJ1-1; D is unclear. This CDR3 is CASLRAGDTEAFF. CDR3 nucleotide sequence: TGTGCCAGTTTGCGGGCAGGAGACACTGAAGCTTTCTTT.